A selection of T cell receptor beta chains follows, all from one sample in a study of cytomegalovirus exposure and HLA in healthy donors. Profiled with immunoSEQ multiplex PCR; TCRdb holds only in-frame clones, not every one. The sample yields some 150,000 clones, about 88% seen once. Sequenced: PBMCs. These receptors came from a woman aged 18-29 years in good health and CMV-seronegative. CDR3s include the opening cysteine and the closing phenylalanine or tryptophan. Fields, in order: J gene, clone size, D gene, V gene, CDR3 protein, CDR3 DNA. A D gene is named only where the DNA matches it firmly. Clone sizes are given selectively: once, few, many, or a class where the clone is expanded.

TRBJ2-7 NA NA TRBV28 CASVGSLTYEQYF TGTGCCAGCGTCGGGTCCCTAACCTACGAGCAGTACTTC
TRBJ1-3 NA NA TRBV19 CASEGFSGNTIYF TGTGCCAGTGAGGGATTCTCTGGAAACACCATATATTTT
TRBJ1-5 NA NA TRBV6-4 CASSGGENQPQHF TGTGCCAGCAGTGGGGGAGAAAATCAGCCCCAGCATTTT
TRBJ1-5 few NA TRBV25-1 CASSESGWDQPQHF TGTGCCAGCAGTGAAAGCGGGTGGGATCAGCCCCAGCATTTT
TRBJ2-5 NA TRBD2 TRBV6-5 CASSEGGGKETQYF TGTGCCAGCAGTGAAGGCGGGGGGAAGGAGACCCAGTACTTC
TRBJ1-2 NA NA TRBV6-5 CASSDGVDGYTF TGTGCCAGCTCCGACGGGGTGGATGGCTACACCTTC
TRBJ2-3 NA TRBD2 TRBV7-9 CSSSLSSGGGTDTQYF TGTTCCAGCAGCTTAAGCTCTGGGGGGGGCACAGATACGCAGTATTTT
TRBJ2-3 NA NA TRBV21-1 CASSETRRTGGPGDTQYF TGTGCCAGCAGCGAAACCAGGAGGACGGGAGGGCCAGGAGATACGCAGTATTTT
TRBJ2-7 few TRBD1 TRBV7-2 CASSLSQGVYEQYF TGTGCCAGCAGCTTAAGCCAGGGGGTCTACGAGCAGTACTTC
TRBJ2-3 NA NA TRBV4-3 CASSQGTGVSTDTQYF TGCGCCAGCAGCCAAGGAACCGGGGTCAGCACAGATACGCAGTATTTT
TRBJ2-7 NA NA TRBV13 CASSLLRFEQYF TGTGCCAGCAGCCTTCTGCGGTTCGAGCAGTACTTC
TRBJ2-7 NA NA TRBV7-8 CATSFVGQAVEQYF TGTGCCACCTCCTTTGTGGGACAAGCAGTCGAGCAGTACTTC
TRBJ2-3 NA NA TRBV29-1 CSVEDLETDTDTQYF TGCAGCGTTGAAGATCTCGAGACAGACACAGATACGCAGTATTTT
TRBJ1-3 NA NA TRBV5-6 CASSFNSGNTIYF TGTGCCAGCAGCTTTAACTCTGGAAACACCATATATTTT
TRBJ2-7 NA TRBD1 TRBV5-4 CASSLWQGVSYEQYF TGTGCCAGCAGCTTGTGGCAGGGGGTCTCGTACGAGCAGTACTTC
TRBJ2-3 NA NA TRBV2 CASRQTGLKTDTQYF TGTGCCAGCAGACAAACAGGGTTGAAAACAGATACGCAGTATTTT
TRBJ2-2 NA NA TRBV5-1 CASSFRGDTGELFF TGCGCCAGCAGCTTCAGGGGCGATACCGGGGAGCTGTTTTTT
TRBJ1-4 NA NA TRBV11-2 CASSLRGTSSEKLFF TGTGCCAGCAGCTTACGCGGAACCTCGAGTGAAAAACTGTTTTTT
TRBJ1-4 few NA TRBV25-1 CASTPGYRKLFF TGTGCCAGCACTCCAGGGTACAGAAAACTGTTTTTT
TRBJ2-5 NA NA TRBV5-5 CASSLYLETQYF TGTGCCAGCAGCTTGTATCTGGAGACCCAGTACTTC
TRBJ1-4 NA TRBD1 TRBV19 CASSISGQGNEKLFF TGTGCCAGTAGTATTTCGGGACAGGGGAATGAAAAACTGTTTTTT
TRBJ1-1 NA TRBD1 TRBV10-3 CAISEERDREGNTEAFF TGTGCCATCAGTGAGGAAAGGGACAGGGAAGGCAACACTGAAGCTTTCTTT
TRBJ1-2 once NA TRBV4-3 CASSRSGTGYGYTF TGCGCCAGCAGCCGCTCCGGGACTGGCTATGGCTACACCTTC
TRBJ2-7 NA NA TRBV7-2 CASSLGDWARNEQYF TGTGCCAGCAGCTTAGGGGACTGGGCTAGGAACGAGCAGTACTTC
TRBJ2-7 once TRBD2 TRBV6-5 CASNPPSGVLEQYF TGTGCCAGCAATCCCCCTAGCGGGGTTCTCGAGCAGTACTTC
TRBJ1-4 NA NA TRBV28 CASSFGGGEKLFF TGTGCCAGCAGTTTCGGGGGTGGGGAAAAACTGTTTTTT
TRBJ2-3 NA NA TRBV29-1 CSVRTDPTDTQYF TGCAGCGTGCGGACAGACCCCACAGATACGCAGTATTTT